These T cell receptor beta chains were read from a single sample in a study of shared clonotypes between healthy human individuals. Measured with immunoSEQ multiplex PCR; TCRdb has only the in-frame clones, and not every one. Found here are roughly 1,100,000 clones, about 75% of them singletons; the top ten hold approximately 1.5%. Sequencing was done on a sample of memory CD4+ T cells sorted from blood. The receptors stem from a man younger than 35 in good health. Each CDR3 is given with its conserved first and last residue. A D gene is named only where the DNA matches it firmly. Only part of the rows carry a size: once, few, many, or a class if the clone is expanded.

TRBV25-1	NA	TRBJ1-5	NA	TGTGCCAGCAGTGAAGGTTCCGGGATTGGGCCCCAGCATTTT	CASSEGSGIGPQHF
TRBV7-9	NA	TRBJ2-7	TRBD2	TGTGCCAGCAGCTTACGGTCGGGACTAGCCTACGAGCAGTACTTC	CASSLRSGLAYEQYF
TRBV4-1	NA	TRBJ2-3	NA	TGCGCCAGCAGCCAGACCACAGATACGCAGTATTTT	CASSQTTDTQYF
TRBV6-1	NA	TRBJ1-3	NA	TGTGCCAGCAGGTCCGGTGGGGCCGGAAACACCATATATTTT	CASRSGGAGNTIYF
TRBV7-6	NA	TRBJ2-5	NA	TGTGCCAGCAGCTTTGTCTCAGGGCAAGAGACCCAGTACTTC	CASSFVSGQETQYF
TRBV15	NA	TRBJ2-1	NA	TGTGCCACCAGCAGAGTTCAGGGTGAGCAGTTCTTC	CATSRVQGEQFF
TRBV9	NA	TRBJ2-1	TRBD2	TGTGCCAGCAGCGTAGCTTGGCGGGGGGGCTACAATGAGCAGTTCTTC	CASSVAWRGGYNEQFF
TRBV10-3	NA	TRBJ1-6	NA	TGTGCCATCAGTGAAGAGTTTCCCAATTCACCCCTCCACTTT	CAISEEFPNSPLHF
TRBV7-9	NA	TRBJ2-5	TRBD1	TGTGCCAGCAGCTTTGGACAGGGAGGAGAGACCCAGTACTTC	CASSFGQGGETQYF
TRBV28	once	TRBJ1-4	NA	TGTGCCAGCAGTTTATTCCAGCTACCTGAAAAACTGTTTTTT	CASSLFQLPEKLFF
TRBV6-1	once	TRBJ1-5	NA	TGTGCCAGCAGTGAAAGTGAAACAGAGAATCAGCCCCAGCATTTT	CASSESETENQPQHF
TRBV7-9	NA	TRBJ2-5	NA	TGTGCCAGCAGCTTAATCAGGGGAGCCTACCAAGAGACCCAGTACTTC	CASSLIRGAYQETQYF
TRBV6-5	NA	TRBJ2-1	NA	TGTGCCAGCAGGGTAGGGGTGAAGTACAATGAGCAGTTCTTC	CASRVGVKYNEQFF
TRBV5-5	NA	TRBJ1-1	TRBD1	TGTGCCAGCAGCCCCCGGACAGGCTTGAACACTGAAGCTTTCTTT	CASSPRTGLNTEAFF
TRBV18	NA	TRBJ2-7	TRBD1	TGTGCCAGCTCATCGAAAACAGGGGGAGGCGACGAGCAGTACTTC	CASSSKTGGGDEQYF
TRBV10-3	many	TRBJ2-5	NA	TGTGCCATCAGTGACGGACTCCAAGAGACCCAGTACTTC	CAISDGLQETQYF